This is a list of T cell receptor beta chains from one sample in a study of T cell responses to AZD1222 COVID-19 vaccine. Data came from immunoSEQ multiplex PCR; TCRdb stores just in-frame clones and leaves some out. Of tens of thousands of clones in the sample, approximately 90% were seen once. This material consisted of peripheral blood, taken on day 0 of AZD1222 vaccination. All receptors come from an adult in good health. Each CDR3 is given with its conserved first and last residue. The D gene is left open where the match is weak. Size is stated for part of the rows, as once, few or many counts, or as a class when the clone is expanded.

J gene: TRBJ2-2
clone size: once
V gene: TRBV6-6
D gene: TRBD1
CDR3 DNA: TGTGCCAGCAGTTACGACAGGGGGGGGGAGCTGTTTTTT
CDR3 protein: CASSYDRGGELFF

J gene: TRBJ2-1
clone size: NA
V gene: TRBV5-1
D gene: NA
CDR3 DNA: TGCGCCAGCAGCACCGAGCGGGAGCAGTTCTTC
CDR3 protein: CASSTEREQFF

J gene: TRBJ1-4
clone size: NA
V gene: TRBV5-1
D gene: TRBD1
CDR3 DNA: TGCGCCAGCAGCTTAGGGACAGGGGAAGAAAAACTGTTTTTT
CDR3 protein: CASSLGTGEEKLFF

J gene: TRBJ1-1
clone size: once
V gene: TRBV7-9
D gene: TRBD1
CDR3 DNA: TGTGCCAGCAGCCTACGGACAGGGGGCTTGGACACTGAAGCTTTCTTT
CDR3 protein: CASSLRTGGLDTEAFF

J gene: TRBJ2-7
clone size: NA
V gene: TRBV28
D gene: TRBD2
CDR3 DNA: TGTGCCAGCAGCCCCGAACGGGACTACTCCTACGAGCAGTACTTC
CDR3 protein: CASSPERDYSYEQYF

J gene: TRBJ2-7
clone size: NA
V gene: TRBV6-2/TRBV6-3
D gene: NA
CDR3 DNA: TGTGCCAGCAGTCCACTCGTTACGACTAGAGAAGTTGTCCACGAGCAGTACTTC
CDR3 protein: CASSPLVTTREVVHEQYF

J gene: TRBJ2-1
clone size: NA
V gene: TRBV21-1
D gene: NA
CDR3 DNA: TGTGCCAGCAGCAACCCAAACCTCGGTGGGCCTAGCGGGAGGGTTTCCTACAATGAGCAGTTCTTC
CDR3 protein: CASSNPNLGGPSGRVSYNEQFF

J gene: TRBJ1-1
clone size: NA
V gene: TRBV27
D gene: TRBD1
CDR3 DNA: TGTGCCAGCAGTCCTGCCGGGACAGGGAACACTGAAGCTTTCTTT
CDR3 protein: CASSPAGTGNTEAFF

J gene: TRBJ1-1
clone size: NA
V gene: TRBV11-3
D gene: NA
CDR3 DNA: TGTGCCAGCAGCCGGGGGGGCGAGTACACTGAAGCTTTCTTT
CDR3 protein: CASSRGGEYTEAFF

J gene: TRBJ2-2
clone size: NA
V gene: TRBV28
D gene: TRBD1
CDR3 DNA: TGTGCCAGCAGTTTCCGGGACAGGGTTACCGGGGAGCTGTTTTTT
CDR3 protein: CASSFRDRVTGELFF

J gene: TRBJ2-4
clone size: NA
V gene: TRBV13
D gene: TRBD2
CDR3 DNA: TGTGCCAGCAGCTTAGGAGGGCTAGCGGGGGAGTTAGCCAAAAACATTCAGTACTTC
CDR3 protein: CASSLGGLAGELAKNIQYF

J gene: TRBJ2-7
clone size: NA
V gene: TRBV5-1
D gene: TRBD1
CDR3 DNA: TGCGCCAGCAGCTCCGGGACAGGGTTCGAGCAGTACTTC
CDR3 protein: CASSSGTGFEQYF

J gene: TRBJ2-5
clone size: NA
V gene: TRBV24-1
D gene: TRBD2
CDR3 DNA: TGTGCCACCAGTGACTTTAGCGGGACGCGTGAGACCCAGTACTTC
CDR3 protein: CATSDFSGTRETQYF

J gene: TRBJ1-1
clone size: once
V gene: TRBV28
D gene: NA
CDR3 DNA: TGTGTAAGCACGGCCTGGACGGAGACTGAAGCTTTCTTT
CDR3 protein: CVSTAWTETEAFF

J gene: TRBJ1-1
clone size: NA
V gene: TRBV11-1
D gene: TRBD1
CDR3 DNA: TGTGCCAGCAGCGCCCGGACAGGGGCGGCCACTGAAGCTTTCTTT
CDR3 protein: CASSARTGAATEAFF

J gene: TRBJ2-2
clone size: NA
V gene: TRBV6-5
D gene: NA
CDR3 DNA: TGTGCCAGCAGTAGGTACGGGGATAACACCGGGGAGCTGTTTTTT
CDR3 protein: CASSRYGDNTGELFF

J gene: TRBJ2-7
clone size: NA
V gene: TRBV5-1
D gene: NA
CDR3 DNA: TGCGCCAGCAGGCGACTACGGGACCTCCCCGCCTACGAGCAGTACTTC
CDR3 protein: CASRRLRDLPAYEQYF

J gene: TRBJ2-7
clone size: few
V gene: TRBV5-1
D gene: NA
CDR3 DNA: TGCGCCAGCAACCCGGGGCAGGGTACGATACCCTACGAGCAGTACTTC
CDR3 protein: CASNPGQGTIPYEQYF

J gene: TRBJ2-7
clone size: NA
V gene: TRBV28
D gene: NA
CDR3 DNA: TGTGCCAGCAGTCAAGGACAAGGCCAGTTGAACGAGCAGTACTTC
CDR3 protein: CASSQGQGQLNEQYF

J gene: TRBJ2-1
clone size: NA
V gene: TRBV28
D gene: TRBD1
CDR3 DNA: TGTGCCAGCAGCCATACAGGGGGCAATGAGCAGTTCTTC
CDR3 protein: CASSHTGGNEQFF

J gene: TRBJ2-7
clone size: NA
V gene: TRBV14
D gene: NA
CDR3 DNA: TGTGCCAGTGGTAGCCTGCTGCCGCCCTACGAGCAGTACTTC
CDR3 protein: CASGSLLPPYEQYF

J gene: TRBJ1-6
clone size: NA
V gene: TRBV15
D gene: NA
CDR3 DNA: TGTGCCACCAGCCCAGCCTCCTATAATTCACCCCTCCACTTT
CDR3 protein: CATSPASYNSPLHF

J gene: TRBJ2-2
clone size: NA
V gene: TRBV28
D gene: TRBD1
CDR3 DNA: TGTGCCAGCAGTTTCGACAGGGCGAACACCGGGGAGCTGTTTTTT
CDR3 protein: CASSFDRANTGELFF

J gene: TRBJ1-1
clone size: NA
V gene: TRBV19
D gene: NA
CDR3 DNA: TGTGCCAGTAGTCCCAGTATGAACACTGAAGCTTTCTTT
CDR3 protein: CASSPSMNTEAFF

J gene: TRBJ2-7
clone size: NA
V gene: TRBV12-3/TRBV12-4
D gene: TRBD2
CDR3 DNA: TGTGCCAGCAGCCGGACTAGCGGCTACGAGCAGTACTTC
CDR3 protein: CASSRTSGYEQYF

J gene: TRBJ1-1
clone size: NA
V gene: TRBV6-1
D gene: NA
CDR3 DNA: TGTGCCAGCAGTGAAGACAGTATGAACACTGAAGCTTTCTTT
CDR3 protein: CASSEDSMNTEAFF

J gene: TRBJ2-7
clone size: NA
V gene: TRBV29-1
D gene: TRBD2
CDR3 DNA: TGCAGCGTGGAAGGGACTAGCGCCTACGAGCAGTACTTC
CDR3 protein: CSVEGTSAYEQYF

J gene: TRBJ2-3
clone size: once
V gene: TRBV4-1
D gene: NA
CDR3 DNA: TGCGCCACCACCGGGACCTTCTCTGATACGCAGTATTTT
CDR3 protein: CATTGTFSDTQYF

J gene: TRBJ2-5
clone size: NA
V gene: TRBV28
D gene: NA
CDR3 DNA: TGTGCCAGCATCCCGGACCGTGGGTATGGGACCCAGTACTTC
CDR3 protein: CASIPDRGYGTQYF

J gene: TRBJ2-3
clone size: NA
V gene: TRBV11-2
D gene: NA
CDR3 DNA: TGTGCCAGCAGCCGCGGACTACGACGGGACACAGATACGCAGTATTTT
CDR3 protein: CASSRGLRRDTDTQYF

J gene: TRBJ1-5
clone size: NA
V gene: TRBV7-2
D gene: TRBD1
CDR3 DNA: TGTGCCAGCAGCTTATCAGGGACAGTTAGCAATCAGCCCCAGCATTTT
CDR3 protein: CASSLSGTVSNQPQHF

J gene: TRBJ2-5
clone size: NA
V gene: TRBV20-1
D gene: NA
CDR3 DNA: TGCAGTGCCCAGGACGGTCCGACCCAGTACTTC
CDR3 protein: CSAQDGPTQYF

J gene: TRBJ1-2
clone size: NA
V gene: TRBV7-2
D gene: NA
CDR3 DNA: TGTGCCAGCAGCCCGTACCAGGAAGATAATGGCTACACCTTC
CDR3 protein: CASSPYQEDNGYTF

J gene: TRBJ1-1
clone size: NA
V gene: TRBV6-5
D gene: NA
CDR3 DNA: TGTGCCAGCAGTTACAGTCAGGGGAACACTGAAGCTTTCTTT
CDR3 protein: CASSYSQGNTEAFF

J gene: TRBJ1-1
clone size: NA
V gene: TRBV6-5
D gene: TRBD1
CDR3 DNA: TGTGCCAGCAGCCGGACAGGGGACACTGAAGCTTTCTTT
CDR3 protein: CASSRTGDTEAFF

J gene: TRBJ1-3
clone size: NA
V gene: TRBV4-2
D gene: NA
CDR3 DNA: TGTGCCAGCAGCCAAGACAGGGCTGGAAACACCATATATTTT
CDR3 protein: CASSQDRAGNTIYF

J gene: TRBJ2-2
clone size: NA
V gene: TRBV28
D gene: NA
CDR3 DNA: TGTGCCAGCAGTTTATCGTGGGGGCCCGACACCGGGGAGCTGTTTTTT
CDR3 protein: CASSLSWGPDTGELFF

J gene: TRBJ1-1
clone size: NA
V gene: TRBV19
D gene: NA
CDR3 DNA: TGTGCCAGTAGCGTCAGGGTGAACACTGAAGCTTTCTTT
CDR3 protein: CASSVRVNTEAFF

J gene: TRBJ1-2
clone size: once
V gene: TRBV4-3
D gene: TRBD1
CDR3 DNA: TGCGCCAGCAGCCAAGTTGCATCCGGGACAGGGGCTGTCGGCTACACCTTC
CDR3 protein: CASSQVASGTGAVGYTF

J gene: TRBJ2-7
clone size: NA
V gene: TRBV6-5
D gene: TRBD2
CDR3 DNA: TGTGCCAGCAGACCGACTAGCGGGAGCTACGAGCAGTACTTC
CDR3 protein: CASRPTSGSYEQYF

J gene: TRBJ2-7
clone size: NA
V gene: TRBV3-1/TRBV3-2
D gene: TRBD2
CDR3 DNA: TGTGCCAGCAGCCCGGGACTAGCGGGGTCCTACGAGCAGTACTTC
CDR3 protein: CASSPGLAGSYEQYF

J gene: TRBJ1-3
clone size: NA
V gene: TRBV28
D gene: TRBD1
CDR3 DNA: TGTGCCAGCAGGCCTACAGGGGTCTCTGGAAACACCATATATTTT
CDR3 protein: CASRPTGVSGNTIYF